Sequencing of this TCR beta chain was carried out in a study of cytomegalovirus exposure and HLA in healthy donors. Study-wide context: Of all 400 or so donors who were genotyped, around 82% belonged to the Caucasian-associated ancestry cluster.

Researchers ran the PCR with 60 Vbeta and 13 Jbeta primers. TCRdb's copy holds only in-frame clones and misses some; the assay was immunoSEQ multiplex PCR. The repertoire holds around 150,000 clones, with about two thirds as singletons. Turning to this clone: Its target is not known.

Study-wide findings and caveats: In an earlier analysis, about 90% or about 30%: the productive usage of most TCR beta V segments. The likely origin of a cluster of highly shared sequence variants was a sequencing artifact. Presence/absence analyses assumed roughly uniform sequencing depth across donors, which may not hold.

Deletions cut 4 bases from V and 2 bases from J, with 8 bases between. The CDR3 runs to 13 residues. Per germline, CDR1 GTSNPN and CDR2 SVGIG (reference sequence). Sequenced sample: PBMCs. The TCR sequence derives from a woman aged 30 to 39 in good health and CMV-seronegative. The rearrangement uses TRBV30 and TRBJ2-2; possible D gene TRBD1, 5 bases. CDR3 in DNA: TGTGCCTGGACCGACAGCAACACCGGGGAGCTGTTTTTT. Translation: CAWTDSNTGELFF.